This TCR beta chain was documented in a study of cytomegalovirus exposure and HLA in healthy donors. Study-wide points: Prior analysis indicated that the majority of TCR beta V segments exhibited productivity approximately 90% or approximately 30% of the time. The CMV antigen specificity of a few CMV-associated chains was confirmed through in vitro analysis. High sensitivity and specificity were reportedly achieved when the classifier diagnosed cytomegalovirus status.

Remarks on this clone: What it binds is not known.

Donors had nominal health at sampling but likely had unrecorded immune exposures. In germline, CDR1 is ENHRY, CDR2 SYGVKD. The CDR3 sequence is 14 residues long. J was trimmed by 7 bases and V by 3 bases; bases with no gene match: 8. 13 Jbeta primers and 60 Vbeta primers were used for the PCR. The protocol was immunoSEQ multiplex PCR, while the TCRdb copy is restricted to in-frame clones and leaves out a portion. The sample consists of roughly 60,000 clones, 75% to 85% of them appearing once. The chain recombines TRBV10-3 with TRBJ1-2; 7 nucleotides align to TRBD1. The TCR comes from a man younger than 40 in good health and CMV-seronegative. The specimen sequenced was PBMCs. CDR3 bases: TGTGCCATCAGTGAACTTCGGACAGGCGGTGGCTACACCTTC. It is translated as CAISELRTGGGYTF.